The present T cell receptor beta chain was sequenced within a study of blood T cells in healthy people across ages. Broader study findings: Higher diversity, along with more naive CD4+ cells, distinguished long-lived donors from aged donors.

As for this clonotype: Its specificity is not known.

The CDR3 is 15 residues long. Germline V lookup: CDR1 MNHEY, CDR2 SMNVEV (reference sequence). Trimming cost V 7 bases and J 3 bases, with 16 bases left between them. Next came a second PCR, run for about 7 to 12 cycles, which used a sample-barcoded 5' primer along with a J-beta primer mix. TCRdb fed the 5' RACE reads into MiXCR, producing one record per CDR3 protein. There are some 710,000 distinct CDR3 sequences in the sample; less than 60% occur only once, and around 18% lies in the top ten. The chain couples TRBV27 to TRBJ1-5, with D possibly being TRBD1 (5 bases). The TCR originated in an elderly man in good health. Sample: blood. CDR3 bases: TGTGCCAGCAAGGGTGGACAATCGCCCAATCAGCCCCAGCATTTT. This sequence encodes CASKGGQSPNQPQHF.